Sequencing of this T cell receptor (beta chain) was carried out in a study of cytomegalovirus exposure and HLA in healthy donors. The study, taken as a whole, reports: In an earlier analysis, in around 590 donors, most V segments appeared productive either ~87% or ~30% of the time.

On this clone itself: As yet, its antigen is unknown.

The primer mix had 60 Vbeta and 13 Jbeta primers. The table came from immunoSEQ multiplex PCR; TCRdb's copy has only in-frame clones and leaves some out. In the table there are roughly 160,000 clones, 79% of which are singletons. Germline V CDR1 and CDR2: LGHNA, YNFKEQ. There are 15 residues in the CDR3. Losses at the gene ends were 4 bases for V and 0 bases for J; bases not matched to a gene: 1. The sequencing sample was made of PBMCs. The chain carries TRBV4-2 and TRBJ1-4, with 8 positions matching TRBD1. The receptor's source is a man aged 35-49 years in good health and CMV-seronegative. The CDR3 protein is CASSRGQATNEKLFF. The CDR3 nucleotides are TGTGCCAGCAGCCGGGGACAGGCAACTAATGAAAAACTGTTTTTT.